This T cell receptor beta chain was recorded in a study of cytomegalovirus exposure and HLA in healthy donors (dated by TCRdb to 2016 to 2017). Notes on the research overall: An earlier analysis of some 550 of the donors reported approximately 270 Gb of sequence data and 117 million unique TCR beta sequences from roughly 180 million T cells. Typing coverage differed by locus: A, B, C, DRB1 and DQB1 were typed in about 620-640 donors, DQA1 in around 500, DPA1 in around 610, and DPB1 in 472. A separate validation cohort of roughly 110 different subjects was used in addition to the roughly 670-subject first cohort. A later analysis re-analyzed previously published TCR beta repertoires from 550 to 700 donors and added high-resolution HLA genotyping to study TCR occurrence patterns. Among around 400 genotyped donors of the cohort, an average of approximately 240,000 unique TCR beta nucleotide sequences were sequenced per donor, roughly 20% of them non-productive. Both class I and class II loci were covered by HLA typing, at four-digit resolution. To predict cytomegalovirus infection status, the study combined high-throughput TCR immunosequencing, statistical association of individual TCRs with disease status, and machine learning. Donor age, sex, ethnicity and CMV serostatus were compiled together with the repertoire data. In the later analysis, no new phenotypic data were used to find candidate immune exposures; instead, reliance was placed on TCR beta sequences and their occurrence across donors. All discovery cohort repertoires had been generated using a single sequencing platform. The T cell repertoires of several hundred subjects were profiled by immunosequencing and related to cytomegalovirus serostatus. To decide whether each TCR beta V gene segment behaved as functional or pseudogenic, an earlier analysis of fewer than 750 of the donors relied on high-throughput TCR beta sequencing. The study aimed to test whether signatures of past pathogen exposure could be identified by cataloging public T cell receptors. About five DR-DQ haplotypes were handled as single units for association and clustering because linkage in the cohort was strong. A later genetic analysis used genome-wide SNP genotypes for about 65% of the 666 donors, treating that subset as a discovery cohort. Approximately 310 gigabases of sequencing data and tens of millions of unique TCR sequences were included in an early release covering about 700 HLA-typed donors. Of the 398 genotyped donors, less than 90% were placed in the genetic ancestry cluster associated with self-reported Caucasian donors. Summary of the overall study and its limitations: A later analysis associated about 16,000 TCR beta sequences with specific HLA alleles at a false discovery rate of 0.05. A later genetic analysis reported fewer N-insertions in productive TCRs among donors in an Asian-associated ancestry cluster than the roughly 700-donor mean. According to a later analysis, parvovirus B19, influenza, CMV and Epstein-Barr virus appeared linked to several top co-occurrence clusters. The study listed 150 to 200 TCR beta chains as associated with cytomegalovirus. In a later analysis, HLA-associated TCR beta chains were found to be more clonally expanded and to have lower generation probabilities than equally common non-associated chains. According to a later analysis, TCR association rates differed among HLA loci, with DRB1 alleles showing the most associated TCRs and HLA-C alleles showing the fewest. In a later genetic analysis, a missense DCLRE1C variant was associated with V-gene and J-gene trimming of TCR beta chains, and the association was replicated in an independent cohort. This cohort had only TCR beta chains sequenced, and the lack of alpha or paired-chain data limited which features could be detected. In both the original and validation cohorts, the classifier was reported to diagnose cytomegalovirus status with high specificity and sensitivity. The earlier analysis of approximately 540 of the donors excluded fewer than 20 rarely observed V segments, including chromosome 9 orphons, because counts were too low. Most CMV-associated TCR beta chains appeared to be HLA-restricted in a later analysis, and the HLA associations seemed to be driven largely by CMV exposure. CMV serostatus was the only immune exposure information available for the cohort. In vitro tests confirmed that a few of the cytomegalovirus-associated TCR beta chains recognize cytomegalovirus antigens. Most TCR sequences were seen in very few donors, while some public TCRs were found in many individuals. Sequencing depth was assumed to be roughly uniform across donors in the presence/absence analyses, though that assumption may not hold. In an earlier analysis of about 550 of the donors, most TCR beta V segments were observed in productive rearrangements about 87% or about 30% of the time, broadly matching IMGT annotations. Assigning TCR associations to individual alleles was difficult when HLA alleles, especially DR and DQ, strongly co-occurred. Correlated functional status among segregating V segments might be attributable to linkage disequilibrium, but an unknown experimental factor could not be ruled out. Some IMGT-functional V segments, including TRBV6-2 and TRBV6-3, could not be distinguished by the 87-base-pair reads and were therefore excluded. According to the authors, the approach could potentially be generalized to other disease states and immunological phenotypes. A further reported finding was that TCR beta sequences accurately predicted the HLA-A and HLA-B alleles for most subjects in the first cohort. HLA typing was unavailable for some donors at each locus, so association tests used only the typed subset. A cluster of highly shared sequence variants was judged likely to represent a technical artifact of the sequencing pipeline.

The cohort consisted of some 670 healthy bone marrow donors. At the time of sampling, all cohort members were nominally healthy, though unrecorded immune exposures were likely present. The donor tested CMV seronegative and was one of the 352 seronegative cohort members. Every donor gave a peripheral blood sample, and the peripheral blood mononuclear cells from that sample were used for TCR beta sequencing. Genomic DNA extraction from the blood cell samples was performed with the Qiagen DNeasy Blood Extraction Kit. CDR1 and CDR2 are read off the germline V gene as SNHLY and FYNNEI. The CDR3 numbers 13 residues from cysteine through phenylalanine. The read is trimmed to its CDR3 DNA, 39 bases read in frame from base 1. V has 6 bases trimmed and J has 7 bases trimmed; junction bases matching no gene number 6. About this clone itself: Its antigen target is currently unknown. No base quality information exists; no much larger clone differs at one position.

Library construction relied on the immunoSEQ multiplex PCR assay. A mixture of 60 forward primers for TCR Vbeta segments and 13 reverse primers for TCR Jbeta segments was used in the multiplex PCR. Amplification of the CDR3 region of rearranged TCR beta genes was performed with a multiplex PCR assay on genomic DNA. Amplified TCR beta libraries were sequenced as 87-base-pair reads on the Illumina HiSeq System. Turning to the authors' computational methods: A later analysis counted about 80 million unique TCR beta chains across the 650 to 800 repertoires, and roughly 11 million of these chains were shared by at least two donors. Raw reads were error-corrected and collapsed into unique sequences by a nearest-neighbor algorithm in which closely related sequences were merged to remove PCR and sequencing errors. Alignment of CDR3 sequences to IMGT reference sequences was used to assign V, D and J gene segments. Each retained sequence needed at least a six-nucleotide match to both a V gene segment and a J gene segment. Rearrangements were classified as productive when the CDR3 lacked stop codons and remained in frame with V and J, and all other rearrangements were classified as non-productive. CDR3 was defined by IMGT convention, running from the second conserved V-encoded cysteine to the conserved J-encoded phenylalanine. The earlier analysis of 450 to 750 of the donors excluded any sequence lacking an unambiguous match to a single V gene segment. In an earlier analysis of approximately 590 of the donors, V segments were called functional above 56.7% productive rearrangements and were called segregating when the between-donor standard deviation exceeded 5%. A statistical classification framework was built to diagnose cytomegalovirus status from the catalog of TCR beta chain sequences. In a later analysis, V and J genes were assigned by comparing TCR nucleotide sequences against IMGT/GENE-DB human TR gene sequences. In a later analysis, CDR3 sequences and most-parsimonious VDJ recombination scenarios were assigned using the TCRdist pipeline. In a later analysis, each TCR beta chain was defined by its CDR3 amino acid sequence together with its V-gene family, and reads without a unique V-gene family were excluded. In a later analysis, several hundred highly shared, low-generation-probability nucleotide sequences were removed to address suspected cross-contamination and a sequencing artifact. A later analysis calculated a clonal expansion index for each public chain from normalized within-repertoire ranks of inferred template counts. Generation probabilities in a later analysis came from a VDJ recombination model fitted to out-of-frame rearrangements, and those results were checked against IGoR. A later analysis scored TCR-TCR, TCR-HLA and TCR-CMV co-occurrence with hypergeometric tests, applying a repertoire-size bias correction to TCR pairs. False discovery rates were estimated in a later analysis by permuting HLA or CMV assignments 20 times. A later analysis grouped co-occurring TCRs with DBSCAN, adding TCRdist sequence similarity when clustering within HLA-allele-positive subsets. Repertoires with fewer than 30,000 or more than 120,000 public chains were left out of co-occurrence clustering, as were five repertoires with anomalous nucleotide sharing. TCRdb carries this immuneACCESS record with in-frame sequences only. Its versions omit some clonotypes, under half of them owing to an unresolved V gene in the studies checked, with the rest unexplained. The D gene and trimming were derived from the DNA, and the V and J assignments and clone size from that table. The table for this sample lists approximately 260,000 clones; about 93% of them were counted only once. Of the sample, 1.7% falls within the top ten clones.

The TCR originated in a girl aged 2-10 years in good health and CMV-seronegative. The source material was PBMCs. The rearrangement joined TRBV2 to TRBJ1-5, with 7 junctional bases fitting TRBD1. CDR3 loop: CASRDQGGQPQHF. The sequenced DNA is TGTGCCAGCAGGGACCAGGGGGGCCAGCCCCAGCATTTT.